The 18 T cell receptor gamma chains reported below all come from one sample, sequenced in a study of Vδ1+ human thymocytes. Study conclusions and caveats: Highly polyclonal TRG and TRD repertoires with Gaussian CDR3 length distributions appeared in thymus.

Extracted RNA was reverse transcribed into cDNA. The CDR3 regions were amplified by multiplex PCR from V-gene primers to a constant-region primer. TCRdb re-processed the multiplex PCR reads using CATT. The data hold 8,500 to 13,000 gamma-chain clones, with under 55% observed a single time. For these TCRs, the target antigens are not known. Input material: Vdelta1+ gamma-delta thymocytes from the thymus. Subset indicated: FACS-sorted CD3+ TCRalphabeta- TCRVdelta1+ TCRVdelta2- thymocytes. All receptors derive from a boy in the first two years of life who had congenital heart surgery.

J gene TRGJ1 or TRGJ2 was identified, but the V gene was not called. CDR3 size: 16 residues. In DNA, the CDR3 is TGTGCCACCTGGACCCGCCGATCACTGCGTTATTATAAGAAACTCTTT. Its protein product is CATWTRRSLRYYKKLF.

This clone was seen a handful of times. The rearrangement links TRGV3 to TRGJ1 or TRGJ2. No J segment appears in TCRdb, so it was assigned here by matching the sequence to germline. The trim removed 1 base at V and 0 bases at J, leaving 3 bases unmatched. This CDR3 is built from 14 residues. The germline V gene has CDR1 VTNTFY and CDR2 YDVSTARD (reference sequence). The DNA of the CDR3 is TGTGCCACCTGGGACAGCCAGAATTATTATAAGAAACTCTTT. This sequence encodes CATWDSQNYYKKLF.

This rearrangement joins TRGV4 to TRGJ1 or TRGJ2. Germline matching of the DNA provided the J gene here, since TCRdb leaves it blank. The germline CDR1 and CDR2 sequences are EGSTGY and YDSYTSSV. With V trimmed by 4 bases and J by 3 bases, 6 bases remained unmatched. The CDR3 contains 13 residues. This CDR3 is CATWDPLYYKKLF. CDR3 in DNA: TGTGCCACCTGGGACCCGCTTTATTATAAGAAACTCTTT.

V gene TRGV2 combines with J gene TRGJP1. The ends lost 4 bases at V and 1 base at J; junction bases unmatched: 3. CDR1 EGSNGY and CDR2 YDSYNSKV come from the germline V gene. The CDR3 loop spans 14 amino acids. The CDR3 DNA reads TGTGCCACCTGGGAAGGTACCACTGGTTGGTTCAAGATATTT. Translating gives CATWEGTTGWFKIF.

The V gene is TRGV3, the J gene TRGJ1 or TRGJ2. This CDR3 comprises 10 residues. CDR1 is VTNTFY, CDR2 YDVSTARD, per germline (reference sequence). The trim removed 3 bases at V and 12 bases at J, leaving 5 bases unmatched. CDR3 bases: TGTGCCACCTGGGACGGGTCGAAACTCTTT. Amino acids: CATWDGSKLF.

This clone was seen a handful of times. Other DNA variants within this sample encode the same CDR3. The chain joins TRGV9 to TRGJP2. Germline V CDR1 and CDR2: GITISATS, ISYDGTV (reference sequence). This CDR3 is built from 15 residues. The V and J ends lost 3 bases and 0 bases, in that order; junction bases with no gene match: 4. The CDR3 is CALWEFNSSDWIKTF. For the CDR3, the DNA is TGTGCCTTGTGGGAGTTCAATAGTAGTGATTGGATCAAGACGTTT.

V usage is TRGV3 and J usage is TRGJ1 or TRGJ2. The J gene was missing in TCRdb and was found by matching the end of the DNA to germline. V shed 5 bases, J shed 0 bases, and the junction held 10 bases outside the gene matches. Germline V lookup: CDR1 VTNTFY, CDR2 YDVSTARD (reference sequence). This CDR3 region has 15 residues. CDR3 region: CATWGKFKNYYKKLF. As DNA, the CDR3 is TGTGCCACCTGGGGAAAGTTCAAGAATTATTATAAGAAACTCTTT.

The J gene is TRGJ1 or TRGJ2, the V gene TRGV5. TCRdb gives no J gene; it was assigned here by matching the DNA to germline. The germline V gene encodes CDR1 VINAFY and CDR2 YDVSNSKD. With V trimmed by 0 bases and J by 6 bases, 8 bases remained unmatched. This CDR3 is 14 amino acids long. This CDR3 reads CATWDRPPSYKKLF. CDR3 sequence (DNA): TGTGCCACCTGGGACAGGCCCCCTAGTTATAAGAAACTCTTT.

The V gene is TRGV9, but the J gene lacks a call. The length of the CDR3 is 13 residues. Germline CDR1 is GITISATS and CDR2 is ISYDGTV (reference sequence). The CDR3 here is CALWENRGGPKLF. For the CDR3, the DNA is TGTGCCTTGTGGGAGAACCGAGGAGGGCCAAAACTCTTT.

A remark on this clone: Germline is not matched at one junction end, which may reflect a read error. V and J are TRGV9 and TRGJ1 or TRGJ2. Germline lookup yields CDR1 GITISATS and CDR2 ISYDGTV (reference sequence). CDR3 length: 13 residues. The CDR3 reads CALWERNDYKKLF. The DNA for the CDR3 is TGTGCCTTGTGGGAAAGGAATGATTATAAGAAACTCTTT.

This sequence joins TRGV3 and TRGJ1 or TRGJ2. Since TCRdb gives no J gene, matching the DNA to germline was used here to assign it. V lost 0 bases to trimming and J lost 11 bases; unmatched junction nucleotides: 13. The CDR3 is 14 amino acids. Germline-derived CDR1 and CDR2 are VTNTFY and YDVSTARD (reference sequence). The CDR3 coding sequence is TGTGCCACCTGGGACAGGTTCAATGGAGGCGAGAAACTCTTT. Residues: CATWDRFNGGEKLF.

The chain is built from TRGV5 and TRGJ1 or TRGJ2. The J gene, left out of TCRdb, was set here by checking the DNA against germline. Germline-derived CDR1 and CDR2 are VINAFY and YDVSNSKD. This CDR3 contains 15 residues. The ends lost 3 bases at V and 3 bases at J; junction bases unmatched: 11. CDR3 DNA: TGTGCCACCTGGGACCAGGGGGTGTCTTATTATAAGAAACTCTTT. This sequence encodes CATWDQGVSYYKKLF.

The V gene is TRGV3, the J gene TRGJ1 or TRGJ2. No J gene is reported in TCRdb; it was inferred here by comparing the DNA with germline. The germline V gene has CDR1 VTNTFY and CDR2 YDVSTARD (reference sequence). V shed 1 base, J shed 5 bases, and the junction held 5 bases outside the gene matches. The CDR3 loop spans 13 amino acids. The CDR3 DNA follows: TGTGCCACCTGGGACAGAAAGAATTATAAGAAACTCTTT. It yields the protein CATWDRKNYKKLF.

The rearrangement joins TRGV3 to TRGJ1 or TRGJ2. The CDR3 sequence is 13 residues long. J gave up 6 bases and V 0 bases, and 5 bases lay outside the gene matches. Germline V gene sequence: CDR1 VTNTFY, CDR2 YDVSTARD (reference sequence). The CDR3 sequence is CATWDRRCYKKLF. Here the CDR3 DNA reads TGTGCCACCTGGGACAGGCGCTGTTATAAGAAACTCTTT.

A note on this clone: The sample carries other DNA sequences with the same CDR3. The chain carries TRGV9 and TRGJ1 or TRGJ2. Germline CDR1 reads GITISATS; CDR2 reads ISYDGTV (reference sequence). The CDR3 consists of 13 residues. J lost 4 bases, V lost 1 base, and 4 bases had no gene match. The CDR3 protein is CALWEVPYYKKLF. Here the CDR3 DNA reads TGTGCCTTGTGGGAGGTTCCCTATTATAAGAAACTCTTT.

This clone was observed a few times. This rearrangement joins TRGV4 to TRGJP2. V was clipped by 1 base and J by 7 bases; unmatched bases: 3. The germline CDR1 and CDR2 sequences are EGSTGY and YDSYTSSV. The CDR3 has 13 amino acids. CDR3 sequence reads: CATWDGPDWIKTF. CDR3 coding DNA: TGTGCCACCTGGGATGGCCCTGATTGGATCAAGACGTTT.

V and J are TRGV4 and TRGJ1 or TRGJ2. As TCRdb names no J gene, one was assigned here on the basis of a DNA match to germline. Germline CDR1 is EGSTGY and CDR2 is YDSYTSSV. The V segment lost 0 bases and the J segment 5 bases; nucleotides outside the gene matches: 4. The CDR3 is made up of 13 amino acids. CDR3 sequence: CATWDGHHYKKLF. The CDR3 DNA sequence: TGTGCCACCTGGGATGGGCATCATTATAAGAAACTCTTT.

This clone appeared a single time. The J gene is TRGJ1 or TRGJ2, the V gene TRGV5. As TCRdb names no J gene, one was assigned here on the basis of a DNA match to germline. The V segment lost 3 bases and the J segment 11 bases; nucleotides outside the gene matches: 13. The CDR3 extends over 13 amino acids. Germline values: CDR1 VINAFY, CDR2 YDVSNSKD. The CDR3 region is CATWDGLKGEKLF. As DNA, the CDR3 is TGTGCCACCTGGGACGGGCTCAAAGGGGAGAAACTCTTT.